The 29 T cell receptor beta chains given below trace back to one sample, sequenced in a study of T cell responses to AZD1222 COVID-19 vaccine. Libraries were prepared by immunoSEQ multiplex PCR; TCRdb keeps only in-frame clonotypes and omits some of them. The sample carries 150,000 to 200,000 clones, 85% to 95% recorded once. The sequencing used peripheral blood, collected on day 0 of AZD1222 vaccination. These TCRs come from an adult in good health.

This chain connects TRBV2 to TRBJ2-2, with a tentative D call TRBD1 (5 bases). The V end lost 7 bases, the J end lost 4 bases, and 16 bases lay between the germline ends. The CDR3 length is 15 residues. CDR1 and CDR2 (germline): SNHLY, FYNNEI. The CDR3 region is CASNGKGLVTGELFF. CDR3 bases: TGTGCCAGCAATGGAAAGGGGCTGGTCACCGGGGAGCTGTTTTTT.

The genes are TRBV28 and TRBJ2-7, with a possible D match to TRBD1 (6 bases). The CDR3 sequence is 14 residues long. Germline assignment: CDR1 MDHEN and CDR2 SYDVKM. The V and J ends lost 5 bases and 5 bases respectively, with 16 bases between them. CDR3 sequence reads: CASSEQGVFNEQYV. In nucleotides, the CDR3 is TGTGCCAGCAGTGAACAGGGAGTCTTCAACGAGCAGTACGTC.

The chain carries TRBV5-1 and TRBJ1-2; no definite D call. This CDR3 region has 15 residues. Trimming removed 2 bases from V and 8 bases from J, with 19 bases in between. Germline loops: CDR1 SGHRS, CDR2 YFSETQ. Written as DNA, the CDR3 is TGCGCCAGCAGCTTCATCGGGGTCATAGAGGACGGCTACACCTTC. Its protein is CASSFIGVIEDGYTF.

The chain carries TRBV5-1 and TRBJ2-1, with 12 nucleotides matching TRBD2. Germline V gene lookup returns CDR1 SGHRS and CDR2 YFSETQ. This CDR3 is 15 amino acids long. Losses at the gene ends were 4 bases for V and 9 bases for J; bases not matched to a gene: 8. CDR3 DNA: TGCGCCAGCAGCCTTCTAGCGGGAGGGCCAAGTGAGCAGTTCTTC. This translates into CASSLLAGGPSEQFF.

This CDR3 is CASSLKGTFYQPQHF. The CDR3 coding sequence is TGTGCCAGCAGTTTAAAGGGCACCTTCTATCAGCCCCAGCATTTT. The chain employs TRBV27 and TRBJ1-5; D is uncertain. The CDR3 spans 15 residues. The germline V gene has CDR1 MNHEY and CDR2 SMNVEV (reference sequence). V gave up 2 bases and J gave up 5 bases, with 13 bases separating them.

V gene TRBV3-1 (or the pseudogene TRBV3-2) combines with J gene TRBJ2-5, with 8 nucleotides matching TRBD2. V lost 1 base, J lost 0 bases, and 7 bases stayed unmatched. The CDR3 is 17 amino acids. CDR1 LGHDT and CDR2 YNNKEL come from the germline V gene (reference sequence). The DNA for the CDR3 is TGTGCCAGCAGCCAAGTAGCCGGGGGGGGTAACCAAGAGACCCAGTACTTC. It translates to CASSQVAGGGNQETQYF.

V gene TRBV4-1 combines with J gene TRBJ1-1; D remains unclear. This CDR3 has 13 amino acids. Germline-derived CDR1 and CDR2 are MGHRA and YSYEKL. V was clipped by 6 bases and J by 4 bases, with 12 bases between them. CDR3 sequence reads: CASRLTASTEAFF. In DNA form, the CDR3 reads TGCGCCAGCAGACTAACAGCGAGCACTGAAGCTTTCTTT.

The rearrangement uses TRBV15 and TRBJ1-1, with 8 bases matching TRBD1. V dropped 3 bases and J dropped 6; count of bases not matched to a gene: 6. This CDR3 has 14 residues. CDR1 and CDR2 from the germline V gene are LNHNV and YYDKDF (reference sequence). This CDR3 is CATSRDRDVPEAFF. The CDR3 bases are TGTGCCACCAGCAGGGACAGGGACGTCCCTGAAGCTTTCTTT.

The V gene is TRBV9, the J gene TRBJ1-5; TRBD1 is a possible D gene (5 bases). The V end was cut by 1 base, the J end by 0 bases, with 8 bases between. There are 15 residues in the CDR3. Germline CDR1 is SGDLS and CDR2 is YYNGEE. In DNA, the CDR3 is TGTGCCAGCAGCGTACAGGGCTATAGCAATCAGCCCCAGCATTTT. This encodes CASSVQGYSNQPQHF.

The chain employs TRBV7-9 and TRBJ2-6, with 10 bases that match TRBD1. Germline V lookup: CDR1 SEHNR, CDR2 FQNEAQ (reference sequence). CDR3 length: 18 residues. Trimming removed 4 bases from V and 2 bases from J; junction bases left unmatched: 8. The CDR3 reads CASSWIPGTGAGANVLTF. The CDR3 DNA reads as TGTGCCAGCAGCTGGATACCCGGGACAGGGGCTGGGGCCAACGTCCTGACTTTC.

The chain couples TRBV7-3 to TRBJ2-1; 8 bases are a match to TRBD2. V lost 5 bases to trimming and J lost 2 bases; unmatched junction nucleotides: 5. Germline loops: CDR1 SGHTA, CDR2 FQGTGA. CDR3 length: 15 amino acids. In nucleotides, the CDR3 is TGTGCCAGCAGCGCTACTAGCGGACCCTACAATGAGCAGTTCTTC. Its protein product is CASSATSGPYNEQFF.

This rearrangement joins TRBV7-9 to TRBJ1-4; 8 nucleotides line up with TRBD1. In germline, CDR1 is SEHNR, CDR2 FQNEAQ (reference sequence). Trimming took 4 bases from V and 8 from J; bases not matched to a gene: 6. CDR3 length: 14 amino acids. The CDR3 region is CASSSTGAGEKLFF. DNA of the CDR3: TGTGCCAGCAGCTCGACAGGGGCTGGGGAAAAACTGTTTTTT.

V and J are TRBV12-3 or TRBV12-4 and TRBJ1-1, with D possibly being TRBD1 (5 bases). Trimming pared 6 bases from V and 10 bases from J, leaving 18 bases between. This CDR3 spans 13 amino acids. The CDR3 region is CASSLGETLRAFF. CDR3 nucleotides: TGTGCCAGCAGCCTAGGGGAGACACTGAGAGCTTTCTTT.

The J gene is TRBJ2-3, the V gene TRBV15, with D maybe TRBD1 (7 bases). The CDR3 has 15 amino acids. V was pared by 0 bases and J by 5 bases, with 12 bases between. Germline CDR1 is LNHNV and CDR2 is YYDKDF (reference sequence). The CDR3 region has the DNA TGTGCCACCAGCAGAGAGGCAGGGGGAGGAGATACGCAGTATTTT. Translation gives CATSREAGGGDTQYF.

The rearrangement links TRBV4-2 to TRBJ1-5; the D gene is possibly TRBD1 (5 bases). The CDR3 runs to 14 residues. Trimming removed 0 bases at V and 6 bases at J, with 9 bases between. Germline CDR1 LGHNA, CDR2 YNFKEQ. CDR3 sequence: CASSQDQGGQPQHF. The CDR3 DNA follows: TGTGCCAGCAGCCAAGATCAGGGTGGTCAGCCCCAGCATTTT.

The chain combines TRBV6-5 with TRBJ1-5; TRBD1 matches 9 bases. Trimming took 6 bases from V and 7 from J; bases not matched to a gene: 7. This CDR3 has 14 residues. Germline loops: CDR1 MNHEY, CDR2 SVGAGI. The CDR3 DNA reads as TGTGCCAGCAGGCCGGGACAGGGAAAACAGCCCCAGCATTTT. Protein product: CASRPGQGKQPQHF.

In regard to this clone: At one end the junction does not follow the germline gene, possibly because of a read error. The chain carries TRBV4-1 and TRBJ1-1, with D possibly matching TRBD1 (6 bases). Germline V CDR1 and CDR2: MGHRA, YSYEKL. The CDR3 runs to 16 residues. In nucleotides, the CDR3 is TGCGCCAGCGGCCAGAACCTCAGGGGAAGAATAGCTGAAGCTTTCTTT. The encoded protein is CASGQNLRGRIAEAFF.

The V gene is TRBV24-1, the J gene TRBJ2-5, with D tentatively TRBD1 (6 bases). The germline V gene has CDR1 KGHDR and CDR2 SFDVKD. The CDR3 spans 12 residues. The V end was cut by 7 bases, the J end by 7 bases, with 12 bases between. The CDR3 DNA follows: TGTGCCACCAGCCTAGGGGGTTCGACCCAGTACTTC. Its protein is CATSLGGSTQYF.

The chain links TRBV5-4 to TRBJ2-3; 11 bases fit TRBD2. Germline V CDR1 and CDR2: SGHNT, YYREEE (reference sequence). The length of the CDR3 is 15 residues. V gave up 1 base and J gave up 4 bases; unmatched junction bases: 2. The CDR3, as DNA: TGTGCCAGCAGCTTGACTAGCGGGAGCCCAGATACGCAGTATTTT. This codes for CASSLTSGSPDTQYF.

The chain carries TRBV7-6 and TRBJ2-2; 9 bases align to TRBD2. With V trimmed by 4 bases and J by 4 bases, 4 bases remained unmatched. The germline V gene has CDR1 SGHVS and CDR2 FNYEAQ. The length of the CDR3 is 15 residues. CDR3 coding DNA: TGTGCCAGCAGCTCGTTTAGCGGGGGCACCGGGGAGCTGTTTTTT. Protein sequence: CASSSFSGGTGELFF.

The chain carries TRBV10-3 and TRBJ1-1; possibly TRBD1 for D (6 bases). The CDR3 totals 15 residues. Germline assignment: CDR1 ENHRY and CDR2 SYGVKD. V lost 1 base and J 1 base, leaving 10 bases between the germline ends. CDR3 protein: CAISEFRGQNTEAFF. CDR3 sequence (DNA): TGTGCCATCAGTGAGTTTAGGGGACAGAACACTGAAGCTTTCTTT.

This clone was counted once. CDR3 amino acids: CASRGHYGYTF. CDR3 sequence (DNA): TGTGCCAGCAGGGGCCACTATGGCTACACCTTC. The rearrangement uses TRBV27 and TRBJ1-2; no clear D. CDR3 size: 11 residues. Germline CDR1 and CDR2: MNHEY and SMNVEV (reference sequence). V was pared by 6 bases and J by 3 bases, with 5 bases between.

The chain links TRBV6-5 to TRBJ1-2; the D is unclear. Germline CDR1 MNHEY, CDR2 SVGAGI. V shed 6 bases and J shed 7 bases, with 12 bases lying between them. The CDR3 covers 12 residues. The DNA of the CDR3 is TGTGCCAGCAGAACCCCACTGGGTGGCTACACCTTC. Its translation is CASRTPLGGYTF.

The chain recombines TRBV11-3 with TRBJ1-1; perhaps TRBD1 as D (5 bases). The CDR3 is made up of 15 amino acids. CDR1 and CDR2 from the germline V gene are SGHNT and YENEEA. V lost 5 bases to trimming and J lost 2 bases, with 15 bases between them. CDR3 residues: CASSRTGDLNTEAFF. The CDR3 region has the DNA TGTGCCAGCAGCCGGACGGGGGATCTCAACACTGAAGCTTTCTTT.

This clone was seen once. This chain joins TRBV3-1 (or the pseudogene TRBV3-2) and TRBJ2-7; a possible D gene is TRBD2 (5 bases). V was trimmed by 5 bases and J by 9 bases, leaving 17 bases between them. The V gene's germline CDR1 is LGHDT and CDR2 YNNKEL (reference sequence). This CDR3 contains 13 residues. Here the CDR3 DNA reads TGTGCCAGCAGCTCACACAACGGGAAAGTGCAGTACTTC. Translating it yields CASSSHNGKVQYF.

V usage is TRBV6-5 and J usage is TRBJ1-1; no clear D gene. The V and J ends lost 6 bases and 7 bases respectively, with 9 bases between them. From germline, CDR1 is MNHEY and CDR2 SVGAGI. The CDR3 runs 11 residues. DNA for the CDR3: TGTGCCAGCAGGGGCAGCGTTGAAGCTTTCTTT. Protein product: CASRGSVEAFF.

The chain is built from TRBV6-5 and TRBJ2-5, with TRBD1 matching over 8 bases. Trimming cost V 6 bases and J 11 bases; bases outside gene matches: 11. The CDR3 contains 13 residues. Germline loops: CDR1 MNHEY, CDR2 SVGAGI. The CDR3 bases are TGTGCCAGCAGCCAAGGACAGGGAGGCGGTCAGTACTTC. Its translation is CASSQGQGGGQYF.

V is TRBV6-6 and J is TRBJ1-2, with D perhaps matching TRBD1 (6 bases). Germline values: CDR1 MNHNY, CDR2 SVGAGI (reference sequence). This CDR3 has 16 residues. V lost 6 bases and J 0 bases, leaving 17 bases between the germline ends. DNA of the CDR3: TGTGCCAGCAGCAACTTACAGGGAACCTCTAACTATGGCTACACCTTC. Protein sequence: CASSNLQGTSNYGYTF.

This chain links TRBV21-1 with TRBJ2-1; TRBD1 is the table's D call and was not checked against the DNA. TRBV21-1 is a known pseudogene. This CDR3 has 18 residues. CDR3 coding DNA: TGTGCCAGCAGCAAAGAGCCAACAGTCGAAACGAAATACAATGAGCAGTTCTTC. Its translation is CASSKEPTVETKYNEQFF.